The present T cell receptor (beta chain) was sequenced within a study of T cells in Graves' hyperthyroidism and ophthalmopathy. Overall study context: Any treatment followed the collection of peripheral blood at initial diagnosis.

Amplification of TCR beta CDR3 regions used RNA as the template. Carried out on the TCR CDR3, a first-round RT-PCR used the HTBI primer set. TCRdb passed the multiplex PCR reads through MiXCR, listing each CDR3 protein once. The sample yields hundreds of thousands of distinct CDR3 sequences, approximately 15% seen once. Graves' hyperthyroidism was deemed stable given no ophthalmopathy progression within 18 months. Uncontrolled infection, other autoimmune disease, pregnancy or lactation disqualified patients from enrolment. This clonotype was detected ten times or more. Sequencing was performed on blood. This clonotype originated in a woman between 18 and 29 years old with Graves' hyperthyroidism.

The CDR3 protein is CASSLDPTGKAFF. In nucleotides, the CDR3 is TGTGCCAGCAGTTTGGACCCTACTGGGAAAGCTTTCTTT. The chain uses TRBV2 and TRBJ1-1; D not resolved. Germline lookup yields CDR1 SNHLY and CDR2 FYNNEI. V lost 5 bases to trimming and J lost 9 bases, with 16 bases between them. This CDR3 contains 13 residues. The variable domain in full, with the rest retrieved from reference TRBV2 and TRBJ1-1, is EPEVTQTPSHQVTQMGQEVILRCVPISNHLYFYWYRQILGQKVEFLVSFYNNEISEKSEIFDDQFSVERPDGSNFTLKIRSTKLEDSAMYFCASSLDPTGKAFFGQGTRLTVV.